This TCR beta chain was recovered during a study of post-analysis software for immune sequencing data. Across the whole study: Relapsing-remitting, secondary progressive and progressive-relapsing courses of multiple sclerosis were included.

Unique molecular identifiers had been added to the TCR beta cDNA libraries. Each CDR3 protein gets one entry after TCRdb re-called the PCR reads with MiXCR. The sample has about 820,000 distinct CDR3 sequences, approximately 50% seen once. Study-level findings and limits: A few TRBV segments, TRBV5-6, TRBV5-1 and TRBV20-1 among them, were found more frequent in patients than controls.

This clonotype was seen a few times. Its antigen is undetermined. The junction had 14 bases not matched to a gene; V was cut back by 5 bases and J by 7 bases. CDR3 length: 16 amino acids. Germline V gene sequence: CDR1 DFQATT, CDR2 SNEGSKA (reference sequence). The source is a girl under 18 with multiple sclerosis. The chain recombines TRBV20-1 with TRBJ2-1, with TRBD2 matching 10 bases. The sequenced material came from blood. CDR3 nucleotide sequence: TGCAGTGCTTCCCTTCTGGCAGCGGGGGGGCCTAATGAGCAGTTCTTC. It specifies CSASLLAAGGPNEQFF.